The entry below describes one T cell receptor (beta chain). Sequencing was performed with immunoSEQ multiplex PCR; in TCRdb, only in-frame clones are kept and a portion is missing. The repertoire includes 25,000 to 35,000 clones, 79% of them detected once, and less than 8.5% sits in the top ten. The germline V and J ends were trimmed by 7 bases and 2 bases, with 15 bases remaining between them. CDR3 length: 14 amino acids. Germline CDR1 is LGHNA and CDR2 is YNFKEQ. The sample belongs to a study of T cells in narcolepsy. Study as a whole: Donors had narcolepsy type 1 or type 2, or were healthy controls.

The chain is built from TRBV4-2 and TRBJ2-7, with D uncertain. This TCR was recovered from a human donor in good health. The source material was memory (CD45RA-) CD4+ T cells from blood. The CDR3 protein is CASKYTQGTYEQYF. The CDR3, as DNA: TGTGCCAGCAAATACACGCAAGGGACCTACGAGCAGTACTTC.